This T cell receptor (beta chain) was identified during a study of T cell changes during pregnancy in multiple sclerosis. TCRdb keeps only in-frame clones here, not all; method: immunoSEQ multiplex PCR. The data hold 45,000 to 65,000 clones, with over 90% observed a single time. With V trimmed by 2 bases and J by 9 bases, 5 bases remained unmatched. Germline V gene lookup returns CDR1 SGDLS and CDR2 YYNGEE. The CDR3 sequence is 15 residues long. The sequence derives from a female donor with multiple sclerosis, enrolled in a pregnancy study. The source material was CD8+ T cells from peripheral blood mononuclear cells, sampled in the third trimester of pregnancy. This chain links TRBV9 with TRBJ2-1, with TRBD2 matching 13 bases. The CDR3: CASSVTSGRAAEQFF. The CDR3 DNA sequence: TGTGCCAGCAGCGTCACTAGCGGGAGGGCCGCTGAGCAGTTCTTC.